This TCR beta chain is from a study of regulatory T cells in long-lasting Graves disease (dated by TCRdb to about 2021). For the wider study: Patients with newly diagnosed Graves' disease had been on antithyroid drugs for under 3 months. Peripheral blood TCR sequencing and RNA sequencing compared persistent Graves' disease patients with newly diagnosed Graves' disease patients. The study took place in China and was registered as a clinical trial. A total of roughly 35 samples underwent TCR sequencing, from some 13 patients with persistent Graves' disease and 20 or so patients with newly diagnosed Graves' disease. Results and caveats for the whole study, not just this receptor: Peripheral blood alone was examined, since thyroid tissue, which constituted the primary lesion, could not be accessed. Persistent patients shared more public clonotypes among themselves (around 3,000) than newly diagnosed patients did (roughly 920). Only the TCR beta chain was sequenced and analyzed. TRBV28, TRBJ1-2 and TRBJ2-5 were preferentially used in persistent disease, while TRBV20-1 and TRBJ2-1 were favored in newly diagnosed disease. The authors noted that the small sample size was a limitation that may lower accuracy. Persistent Graves' disease patients showed lower TCR Shannon entropy and fewer highly expanded clones than newly diagnosed patients, suggesting clonal expansion.

The label giving this sample's time point can be read as: newly diagnosed GD, antithyroid drugs for less than 3 months. For both TCR sequencing and RNA sequencing, RNA was extracted from PBMCs in TRIzol. Graves' disease was diagnosed according to American Thyroid Association guidelines. Patients were recruited from an endocrinology department in Xi'an, China. From each patient, around 8.3 milliliters of peripheral blood was collected into an EDTA anticoagulant tube. PBMCs were isolated by Ficoll Paque Plus density gradient separation without further T cell sorting. An Agilent 2100 Bioanalyzer and agarose gel were used to assess RNA quality, and a NanoDrop 2000 was used to measure RNA concentration. Library preparation employed multiplex PCR. The sequencer was an Illumina HiSeq 4000. iRepertoire HTBI primers and Arm-PCR amplification of CDR3 regions were used to construct TCR beta libraries. Before sequencing, the PCR products underwent gel purification. Under the source paper's analysis protocol: Gene usage analysis of CDR3 amino acid clonotypes relied on the 60 or so TRBV and around 13 TRBJ segments identified across samples. Filtered high-quality paired reads were merged into contigs using COPE and FqMerger. BLAST was used to align contigs to the IMGT TRBV, TRBD and TRBJ reference genes, and CDR3 was defined following IMGT. Any clonotype with a frequency above 0.1% was classified as a highly expanded clone. Shannon entropy was used to measure repertoire diversity, and the Gini coefficient was used to measure V-J evenness. Clonotypes shared by more than one individual were considered public. The public reads were quality trimmed at Q25 with fastp and then assembled into clones with MiXCR by TCRdb, keeping productive beta chains. Duplicate CDR3 protein sequences are folded into a single record with the most common DNA and genes. V and J calls and clone size were set by TCRdb, not the authors. The sample yields 500,000 or so distinct CDR3 sequences; 15% to 20% were counted once. The ten top clones hold over 9% of the sample.

CDR1 and CDR2 (SGHRS, YFSETQ) derive from the germline V gene. The CDR3 sequence holds 15 residues, the cysteine and phenylalanine included. Only the CDR3 region is kept as DNA, spanning 45 bases read in frame from base 1. A distance of 11 bases separates the germline ends of V and J, which lose 1 base and 1 base respectively. This clonotype was found a few times. Its antigen is currently not known. Base qualities are not recorded, but no much larger clone differs from it by a single base. In addition, the sample was reused for a study of T cells in Graves' hyperthyroidism and ophthalmopathy. The second source states: Stable Graves' hyperthyroidism was defined as the absence of progression to ophthalmopathy over 18 months of follow-up. The hyperthyroidism patients were between 18 and 65 years old and newly diagnosed, with a disease duration of less than 2 months. Patients with uncontrolled infections, other autoimmune diseases, pregnancy or lactation were excluded. Diagnoses were established on the basis of clinical symptoms, serum thyroxine and TRAb, thyroid ultrasound, and orbital computed tomography. The first round of RT-PCR for the TCR CDR3 was performed with the HTBI primer set and the Qiagen OneStep RT-PCR kit. Most expanded thyroid clonotypes (frequency above 0.001) were also found in blood, which suggests that blood repertoires may mirror thyroid immune responses. A model built on a 13 V-J signature distinguished ophthalmopathy from stable hyperthyroidism, reaching 85% to 90% sensitivity and under 84% specificity in cross-validation and 80%/75% in testing. In validation, the model predicted progression to ophthalmopathy with roughly 66% sensitivity and about 72% specificity, a median of approximately 6.7 months before onset. To identify TCR V-J signatures that set the groups apart, the researchers used a discovery cohort of roughly 100 patients, made up of under 50 with Graves' ophthalmopathy and about 59 with stable Graves' hyperthyroidism. Whether ophthalmopathy could be predicted prospectively was tested in an independent validation cohort made up of 18 to 20 hyperthyroidism patients plus 17 patients who later progressed to ophthalmopathy. The approximately 98 discovery patients were randomly divided into training and test sets at a 7:3 ratio. In addition, the study compared T-cell repertoires in thyroid tissue and in blood from five or six Graves' hyperthyroidism patients. Following sampling, methimazole starting at 30 mg daily was given to hyperthyroidism patients, and high-dose intravenous methylprednisolone was given to ophthalmopathy patients. Libraries were constructed in a second round of multiplex PCR, after which size selection and purification were performed. Paired-end sequencing of the libraries was performed with 100 bp reads on an Illumina HiSeq2000. SOAPnuke was used to process the raw data, removing reads that contained adapters or uncalled bases, had a mean Phred below 15, or lacked an exact match to the constant primer or identifier. High-quality paired reads were merged using COPE v1.2.5, and each unique nucleotide sequence was defined as a clonotype. MiTCR v1.1 was used to align the clonotypes against IMGT TRBV, TRBD and TRBJ reference segments. The analysis included only V-J combinations with a frequency above 0.0001, which together covered 98% to 99.2% of the repertoires. A TCS score was defined as the ratio of F50 (clonal expansion) to E x V (chaos), with BLOSUM62-based TCRdist applied between CDR3 peptides within each V-J. Welch's t-statistics and random forest reduced several hundred V-J features to 10 to 15, which were used in a naive Bayes classifier (R e1071). Sample size was not statistically predetermined, and investigators were not blinded to group allocation. According to the paper, TCR Vbeta CDR3 sequencing was carried out on more than 120 peripheral blood samples, which came from under 50 ophthalmopathy, 75 to 80 hyperthyroidism and about 17 progressor patients.

The chain employs TRBV5-1 and TRBJ1-1; no D gene call is confident. Material: peripheral blood mononuclear cells (PBMCs), obtained at new diagnosis, from a patient treated with antithyroid drugs. This clonotype originated in a man aged 35-49 years with Graves disease. Donor details come from another sample of the same person, matched by shared clones. The nucleotides are TGCGCCAGCAGCTTGTTAGGGATGGGGAACACTGAAGCTTTCTTT. The resulting protein is CASSLLGMGNTEAFF. The full variable domain, completed from the reference TRBV5-1 and TRBJ1-1 proteins outside the CDR3, reads KAGVTQTPRYLIKTRGQQVTLSCSPISGHRSVSWYQQTPGQGLQFLFEYFSETQRNKGNFPGRFSGRQFSNSRSEMNVSTLELGDSALYLCASSLLGMGNTEAFFGQGTRLTVV.